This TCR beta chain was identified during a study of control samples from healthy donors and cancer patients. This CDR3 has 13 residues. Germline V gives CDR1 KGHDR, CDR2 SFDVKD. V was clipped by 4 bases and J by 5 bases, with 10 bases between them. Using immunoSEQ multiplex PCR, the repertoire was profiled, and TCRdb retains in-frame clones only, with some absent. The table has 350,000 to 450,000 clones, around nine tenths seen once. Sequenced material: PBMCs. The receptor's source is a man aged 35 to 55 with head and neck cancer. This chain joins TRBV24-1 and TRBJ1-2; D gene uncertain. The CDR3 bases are TGTGCCACCAGTGAAGCCGCCCTATATGGCTACACCTTC. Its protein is CATSEAALYGYTF.